Included here is one T cell receptor (beta chain) sequence, with context. The sample holds a few counts of this clone. Which antigen it targets is not known. No much larger clone is present one base from it, and per-base qualities are unavailable. Each donor gave one peripheral blood draw, averaging approximately 0.12 L, which was collected into heparinised tubes. A BD FACSAria II was used to sort naive, central memory, regulatory and stem cell-like memory CD4+ T cells with a panel that included CD45RO, CCR7, CD25, CD127, CD95 and CD27. All sorted populations exceeded 95% purity. PBMCs were separated immediately by Lymphoprep density gradient centrifugation and were stained directly, without being cultured. To minimize batch effects, samples were stained and sorted in pairs, one healthy donor with one patient per experiment. CDR1 and CDR2 are read off the germline V gene as ENHRY and SYGVKD. A distance of 8 bases separates the germline ends of V and J, which lose 1 base and 1 base respectively. From the cysteine through the phenylalanine, the CDR3 covers 15 amino acids. The only DNA kept is the CDR3, 45 bases in frame from the first base.

The data originate from a study of beta chain features in type 1 diabetes (dated by TCRdb to the late 2010s). General notes on the study: Mean age, gender distribution, total cell number and subset yield did not differ between patients and healthy donors. The study compared the TCRB repertoires of sorted circulating CD4+ T cell subsets in recently diagnosed type 1 diabetes patients with those in matched healthy donors. A total of over 95,000,000 sorted cells were examined across all samples, and RNA yield correlated strongly with the number of cells per subset. Regulatory and stem cell-like memory subsets were obtained from only 8 patients and about 8 healthy donors, while naive and central memory subsets were obtained from all 30 or so donors. Beyond this particular receptor, the publication reports: Because cDNA was sequenced instead of genomic DNA, activated cells with high expression could be over-represented, although the groups did not differ in activation or CD3 levels. A moderate but significant shortening of TCRB CDR3 length was observed in type 1 diabetes patients in all four CD4+ subsets. Naive, central memory and regulatory TCRB repertoires appeared to be more alike among patients than among healthy donors. Because small numbers of individuals were included in the HLA sub-analyses, any influence of HLA type on TCRB rearrangement was left unresolved. At VDJ recombination sites, patients with type 1 diabetes made fewer insertions and deleted more nucleotides, a pattern implying thymic rearrangement abnormalities. Shorter templates might have been favored by PCR, but patient and control samples were amplified and corrected together, so both groups would have been affected equally by any skew.

All of the isolated RNA was reverse transcribed with the High Capacity cDNA Reverse Transcription Kit, so expressed TCRB transcripts were sequenced. Deep immunoSEQ sequencing was performed on naive, central memory and regulatory T cell samples, with an average of around 3.4 million total reads per sample. Sorted cells were lysed in RLT buffer and RNA was extracted with DNase-treated RNeasy Micro or Mini kits, depending on cell number. To prevent cross-contamination, each cell subset was processed individually, whereas patient and healthy donor samples were processed jointly. The immunoSEQ multiplex PCR was used to amplify TCRB sequences from cDNA, yielding 87-bp fragments that span the CDR3 region. Sequencing of the amplicons was performed on the Illumina HiSeq platform. As for the authors' bioinformatics: PCR bias was corrected computationally using synthetic template baselines, and reads within Hamming distance 2 were collapsed, with unmergeable singletons discarded. Reads were aligned against IMGT to assign V, D and J genes, CDR3 length and insertions or deletions at six rearrangement sites. Within each subset, clonotype counts were normalized to sorted cell number, after which true diversity and Gini coefficients were computed with the tcR R package. Repertoire sharing was quantified using the overlap coefficient calculated on TCRB nucleotide sequences. Out-of-frame TCRB sequences from naive cells were analyzed to stand in for the pre-selection repertoire. The clones in this table, taken by TCRdb from immuneACCESS, are in-frame only. Not every clone is retained; where verified, under half of the shortfall comes from an unresolved V gene, and the cause of the rest is unknown. V and J calls plus clone size are reproduced from that table; the DNA served to infer D and trimming. This sample holds roughly 700,000 clones; roughly 13% were observed only once. The top ten clones comprise 0.022% of the sample.

Recombination joined TRBV10-3 with TRBJ1-5, and the D gene may be TRBD1, 5 bases matching. The specimen sequenced was naive CD4+ T cells from blood. The cell subset or site label on this specimen signifies: true naive CD4+ T cells. The clonotype originates from a man aged 18-30 years with type 1 diabetes. The nucleotide sequence is TGTGCCATCAGTGAGTACGGGGGAAGCAATCAGCCCCAGCATTTT. Translated, this gives CAISEYGGSNQPQHF.